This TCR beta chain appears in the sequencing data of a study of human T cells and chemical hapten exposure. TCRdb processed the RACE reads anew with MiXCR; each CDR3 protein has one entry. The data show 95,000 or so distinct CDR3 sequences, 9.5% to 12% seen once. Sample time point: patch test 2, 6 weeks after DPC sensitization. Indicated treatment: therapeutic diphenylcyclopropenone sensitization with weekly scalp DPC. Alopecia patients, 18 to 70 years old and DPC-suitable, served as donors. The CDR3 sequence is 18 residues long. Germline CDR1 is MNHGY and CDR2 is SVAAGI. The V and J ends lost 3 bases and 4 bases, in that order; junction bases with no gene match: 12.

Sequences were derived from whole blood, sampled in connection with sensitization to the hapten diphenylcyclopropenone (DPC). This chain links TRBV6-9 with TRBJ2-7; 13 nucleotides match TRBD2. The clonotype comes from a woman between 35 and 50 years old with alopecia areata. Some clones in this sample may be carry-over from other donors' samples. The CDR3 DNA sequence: TGTGCCAGCAGTTACTTACAGATAAGGACTAGCGGGAGTTACGAGCAGTACTTC. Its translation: CASSYLQIRTSGSYEQYF.